This entry features one T cell receptor beta chain sequence. The CDR3 runs 14 residues. Trimming removed 1 base from V and 7 bases from J, with 8 bases in between. CDR1 and CDR2 from the germline V gene are SGHTA and FQGNSA. The sample originates from a study of blood T cell repertoires in COVID-19. Cohort assignment relied on participant-reported clinical history. TCRdb's copy holds only in-frame clones and misses some; the assay was immunoSEQ multiplex PCR. The sample yields 350,000 to 550,000 clones, 75% to 90% seen once. The sequenced sample was PBMCs or T cells enriched from blood (not recorded which). The clonotype comes from a man aged 30-40 years who had recovered from COVID-19. This chain links TRBV7-2 with TRBJ1-6; D not certain. The CDR3 is CASSLGQFNSPLHF. In nucleotides, the CDR3 is TGTGCCAGCAGCTTAGGCCAGTTCAATTCACCCCTCCACTTT.